Below are 18 T cell receptor beta chains sequenced from a single sample in a study of glioma-infiltrating T cells. The iRepertoire nested amplicon-rescue multiplex PCR amplified TCR alpha and beta CDR3s from RNA. TCRdb reanalysed the multiplex PCR reads using MiXCR and keeps one entry per CDR3 protein. The repertoire holds 400,000 or so distinct CDR3 sequences, with about 40% as singletons. Specimen: glioma tissue, nonneoplastic brain tissue, or PBMCs (not recorded which). Receptor source: a human donor with low-grade glioma or glioblastoma, undergoing nonglioma brain surgery, or in good health (not recorded which).

CDR3 amino acids: CASSLDYSADTEAFF. As DNA, the CDR3 is TGTGCCAGCAGCCTAGACTATAGCGCGGACACTGAAGCTTTCTTT. The chain joins TRBV5-4 to TRBJ1-1; D is unclear. Germline CDR1 SGHNT, CDR2 YYREEE (reference sequence). This CDR3 comprises 15 residues. Trimming left V 4 bases short and J 3 bases short, with 16 bases between.

V usage is TRBV2 and J usage is TRBJ2-1; no firm D call. Germline V CDR1 and CDR2: SNHLY, FYNNEI. The V gene lost 5 bases and the J gene lost 5 bases, with 10 bases spanning the gap. This CDR3 is 13 amino acids long. The CDR3 region has the DNA TGTGCCAGCAGTCAACTAAGAAACAATGAGCAGTTCTTC. Translated: CASSQLRNNEQFF.

There are a few counts of this clonotype. This rearrangement joins TRBV7-6 to TRBJ2-7, with a possible D match to TRBD1 (6 bases). V was trimmed by 1 base and J by 4 bases, leaving 14 bases between them. The CDR3 loop spans 15 amino acids. The germline V gene encodes CDR1 SGHVS and CDR2 FNYEAQ. CDR3 in amino acids: CASSLVAGVGYEQYF. CDR3 nucleotides: TGTGCCAGCAGCTTAGTGGCAGGGGTGGGGTACGAGCAGTACTTC. The full variable domain, with the rest looked up from reference TRBV7-6 and TRBJ2-7, is GAGVSQSPRYKVTKRGQDVALRCDPISGHVSLYWYRQALGQGPEFLTYFNYEAQQDKSGLPNDRFSAERPEGSISTLTIQRTEQRDSAMYRCASSLVAGVGYEQYFGPGTRLTVT.

This clonotype was recorded a few times. The chain couples TRBV28 to TRBJ2-7; 8 nucleotides match TRBD1. The germline gives CDR1 MDHEN, CDR2 SYDVKM. The length of the CDR3 is 14 residues. V was clipped by 0 bases and J by 5 bases; unmatched bases: 3. The CDR3: CASSLWDRANEQYF. The DNA of the CDR3 is TGTGCCAGCAGTTTATGGGACAGGGCCAACGAGCAGTACTTC.

This clonotype turned up a few times. This chain links TRBV6-7 with TRBJ2-1; 8 bases fit TRBD2. TRBV6-7 carries the ORF label, with uncertain function. The CDR3 has 16 amino acids. The junction had 10 bases not matched to a gene; V was cut back by 4 bases and J by 5 bases. The DNA of the CDR3 is TGTGCCAGCAGTTCGGAGAGCGGGGGAACCGACAATGAGCAGTTCTTC. Encoded protein: CASSSESGGTDNEQFF.

As regards this clonotype: Germline is not matched at one junction end, which may reflect a read error. The chain recombines TRBV4-2 with TRBJ1-2; tentative D call: TRBD1 (5 bases). Germline V gives CDR1 LGHNA, CDR2 YNFKEQ. The CDR3 is 15 amino acids. As DNA, the CDR3 is TGTGCCAGCAGCCAAAATCGACAGCGAGGCTATGGCTACGCCTTC. Encoded protein: CASSQNRQRGYGYAF.

The V and J genes are TRBV20-1 and TRBJ2-3; D ambiguous. The V gene lost 3 bases and the J gene lost 9 bases, with 16 bases spanning the gap. Per the germline V gene, CDR1 is DFQATT and CDR2 is SNEGSKA (reference sequence). This CDR3 spans 13 amino acids. Written as DNA, the CDR3 is TGCAGTGCTAGGATTGTCCTGGGTTGGACGCAGTATTTT. Translation: CSARIVLGWTQYF.

This clonotype was detected a few times. The chain has TRBV6-6 and TRBJ2-5; tentatively, D is TRBD2 (7 bases). CDR1 is MNHNY, CDR2 SVGAGI, per germline (reference sequence). The CDR3 length is 14 residues. V shed 2 bases and J shed 1 base, with 8 bases lying between them. CDR3 residues: CASSYGGAQETQYF. Here the CDR3 DNA reads TGTGCCAGCAGTTACGGGGGGGCCCAAGAGACCCAGTACTTC.

This clonotype was detected ten times or more. The chain recombines TRBV27 with TRBJ2-7; D uncertain. Germline V gene data show CDR1 as MNHEY and CDR2 as SMNVEV (reference sequence). The CDR3 length is 14 residues. V lost 2 bases to trimming and J lost 3 bases, with 11 bases between them. The CDR3 DNA reads as TGTGCCAGCAGTTTAGGAGTCCGCTACTACGAGCAGTACTTC. Translated, it gives CASSLGVRYYEQYF.

For this clonotype: A much larger clone sits a single nucleotide away, making a read error possible. The rearrangement uses TRBV28 and TRBJ2-7; perhaps TRBD2 as D (5 bases). V was cut by 7 bases and J by 5 bases, with 15 bases left in between. The germline CDR1 and CDR2 sequences are MDHEN and SYDVKM. The CDR3 sequence is 13 residues long. CDR3 nucleotides: TGTGCCAGCATGCCCATAGCGAGGAACGAGCAGTACTTC. Its translation is CASMPIARNEQYF.

This clonotype was counted between two and nine times. The genes are TRBV7-2 and TRBJ1-1; D possibly corresponds to TRBD1 (5 bases). Germline V gene data show CDR1 as SGHTA and CDR2 as FQGNSA. The CDR3 extends over 14 amino acids. Trimming took 3 bases from V and 6 from J, leaving 14 bases between them. This CDR3 is CASSLRGQPAEAFF. CDR3 nucleotides: TGTGCCAGCAGCTTGAGGGGCCAACCCGCTGAAGCTTTCTTT.

This clonotype was counted once. This chain connects TRBV15 to TRBJ2-1, with D perhaps matching TRBD1 or TRBD2 (6 bases each). The V gene lost 1 base and the J gene lost 3 bases, with 10 bases spanning the gap. This CDR3 comprises 15 residues. Germline values: CDR1 LNHNV, CDR2 YYDKDF (reference sequence). This CDR3 reads CATSRVGGYYNEQFF. The DNA of the CDR3 is TGTGCCACCAGCAGAGTGGGGGGCTACTACAATGAGCAGTTCTTC.

The genes are TRBV6-2 or TRBV6-3 and TRBJ2-5; D is unresolved. V lost 6 bases and J lost 5, with 13 bases in between. Per germline, CDR1 MNHEY and CDR2 SVGEGT. The CDR3 runs to 13 residues. Here the CDR3 DNA reads TGTGCCAGCAGCGTAGAGGTTGGTGAGACCCAGTACTTC. Its protein is CASSVEVGETQYF.

This clonotype was recorded once. A much larger clone lies one base from this, so it may be a read error. V usage is TRBV3-1 and J usage is TRBJ1-5; maybe TRBD1 (5 bases). The CDR3 sequence is 14 residues long. Germline CDR1 LGHDT, CDR2 YNNKEL (reference sequence). CDR3 sequence reads: CAGSQDTGGQPQHF. DNA for the CDR3: TGTGCCGGCAGCCAAGACACGGGGGGACAGCCCCAGCATTTT. The full variable domain, in which reference TRBV3-1 and TRBJ1-5 provide the parts outside the CDR3, is DTAVSQTPKYLVTQMGNDKSIKCEQNLGHDTMYWYKQDSKKFLKIMFSYNNKELIINETVPNRFSPKSPDKAHLNLHINSLELGDSAVYFCAGSQDTGGQPQHFGDGTRLSIL.

This clonotype was observed a single time. One base away lies a much larger clone, so this may be a sequencing read error. The rearrangement uses TRBV27 and TRBJ1-1; D possibly corresponds to TRBD1 (5 bases). Germline V gene data show CDR1 as MNHEY and CDR2 as SMNVEV (reference sequence). V was shortened by 7 bases and J by 4 bases, with 13 bases between the two germline ends. The length of the CDR3 is 13 residues. The CDR3 nucleotides read TGTGCCAGCACCCACTCGGGGGGCACTGAAGCTTTCTTT. Encoded protein: CASTHSGGTEAFF.

This clonotype was counted once. This may stem from a read error, because a much larger clone lies one nucleotide away. The chain employs TRBV27 and TRBJ2-3; D perhaps matches TRBD2 (6 bases). The V end lost 3 bases, the J end lost 7 bases, and 11 bases lay between the germline ends. This CDR3 region has 13 residues. Germline CDR1 is MNHEY and CDR2 is SMNVEV (reference sequence). CDR3 loop: CASSFGTRNTQYF. The CDR3 bases are TGTGCCAGCAGTTTCGGGACTCGTAATACGCAGTATTTT.

Worth noting for this clonotype: Sequence at one end of the junction differs from germline and may be a read error. The chain carries TRBV4-1 and TRBJ2-1; 10 bases map to TRBD2. The germline V gene has CDR1 MGHRA and CDR2 YSYEKL. This CDR3 is 16 amino acids long. The CDR3 region is CASSQDGTSEYSEQFF. CDR3 DNA sequence: TGCGCCAGCAGCCAGGACGGGACTAGCGAGTACAGTGAGCAGTTCTTC.

This chain joins TRBV14 and TRBJ2-3, with D perhaps TRBD1 or TRBD2 (5 bases each). The germline V and J ends were trimmed by 4 bases and 2 bases, with 16 bases remaining between them. This CDR3 has 16 residues. Germline V gene lookup returns CDR1 SGHDN and CDR2 FVKESK. CDR3 sequence: CASSPGTWSSTDTQYF. The DNA of the CDR3 is TGTGCCAGCAGCCCCGGGACGTGGTCATCCACAGATACGCAGTATTTT.